These 2 T cell receptor beta chains came from one sample sequenced in a study of somatic mutations in cytotoxic T cells in rheumatoid arthritis. Sequenced by immunoSEQ multiplex PCR; TCRdb stores in-frame clones only, minus some. The sample includes 7,500 to 10,000 clones, around 79% of them seen just once. The sequencing input was CD8+ T cells sorted from blood. Every receptor here comes from an adult with rheumatoid arthritis.

This sequence joins TRBV11-3 and TRBJ2-7; D unresolved. The V end was cut by 5 bases, the J end by 0 bases, with 23 bases between. Germline loops: CDR1 SGHNT, CDR2 YENEEA. CDR3 length: 18 amino acids. In nucleotides, the CDR3 is TGTGCCAGCAGCCCGCCCGGTTTATTCCGGCAGAGCTCCTACGAGCAGTACTTC. Translated: CASSPPGLFRQSSYEQYF.

This rearrangement joins TRBV30 to TRBJ1-2; perhaps TRBD1 as D (5 bases). Trimming removed 5 bases from V and 7 bases from J, with 14 bases in between. CDR3 size: 12 residues. The germline CDR1 and CDR2 sequences are GTSNPN and SVGIG (reference sequence). The DNA of the CDR3 is TGTGCCTGGGGATTAGGGGCTGGTGGCTACACCTTC. The encoded protein is CAWGLGAGGYTF.